Presented here are 17 T cell receptor beta chains from one specimen sequenced in a study of shared clonotypes between healthy human individuals. Some clones are missing from TCRdb's copy, which holds only in-frame ones; the method was immunoSEQ multiplex PCR. This sample has over 2 million clones, with 85% to 95% found just once. The sample comprised naive CD4+ T cells sorted from blood. Specified subset: CD45RA+ positively selected. The source is a man aged 18 to 35 in good health.

This chain connects TRBV5-1 to TRBJ2-7; possibly TRBD1 for D (7 bases). Trimming took off 4 bases at V and 2 bases at J, with 16 bases between the two ends. This CDR3 contains 15 residues. Germline V gene lookup returns CDR1 SGHRS and CDR2 YFSETQ. The CDR3 spells CASSQTAGGPYEQYF. CDR3 nucleotides: TGCGCCAGCAGCCAGACAGCAGGGGGGCCCTACGAGCAGTACTTC.

The CDR3 coding sequence is TGCGCCAGCAGCTTGGTTGGGGGACCCTTTGAGCAGTTCTTC. This codes for CASSLVGGPFEQFF. This rearrangement joins TRBV5-1 to TRBJ2-1, with D perhaps assigned TRBD1 or TRBD2 (5 bases each). With 0 bases removed from V and 9 bases from J, the gap between germline ends came to 13 bases. This CDR3 is 14 amino acids long. Per germline, CDR1 SGHRS and CDR2 YFSETQ.

This rearrangement joins TRBV7-4 to TRBJ2-7; the D gene is possibly TRBD2 (5 bases). This CDR3 has 16 amino acids. Germline values: CDR1 SGHVT, CDR2 SQSDAQ. V lost 3 bases to trimming and J lost 0 bases, with 15 bases between them. CDR3 nucleotide sequence: TGTGCCAGCAGCTTGGACTTTCTGAGTGACTCCTACGAGCAGTACTTC. As protein: CASSLDFLSDSYEQYF.

This chain joins TRBV6-1 and TRBJ1-5; D gene ambiguous. Germline V gives CDR1 MNHNS, CDR2 SASEGT. Trimming removed 5 bases at V and 2 bases at J, with 10 bases between. This CDR3 is built from 14 residues. The CDR3: CASSPGDGNQPQHF. As DNA, the CDR3 is TGTGCCAGCAGTCCAGGCGATGGCAATCAGCCCCAGCATTTT.

A word on this clone: Other DNA sequences in the sample encode the same CDR3. V usage is TRBV6-5 and J usage is TRBJ2-1; 11 nucleotides agree with TRBD2. V was pared by 6 bases and J by 5 bases, with 3 bases of the junction left unmatched. This CDR3 is built from 14 residues. Germline-derived CDR1 and CDR2 are MNHEY and SVGAGI. The CDR3 DNA reads TGTGCCAGCAGACCGGGACTAGCGGACAATGAGCAGTTCTTC. Residues: CASRPGLADNEQFF.

The V call is TRBV27, the J call TRBJ2-7; D is uncertain. In germline, CDR1 is MNHEY, CDR2 SMNVEV (reference sequence). V was trimmed by 5 bases and J by 3 bases, leaving 11 bases between them. This CDR3 is 13 amino acids long. CDR3 residues: CASSRRDLYEQYF. The CDR3 region has the DNA TGTGCCAGCAGTCGTAGGGATCTCTACGAGCAGTACTTC.

The chain recombines TRBV2 with TRBJ2-7; 7 positions agree with TRBD2. The CDR3 has 15 amino acids. V shed 6 bases and J 4 bases; nucleotides not matched to a gene: 12. The germline V gene has CDR1 SNHLY and CDR2 FYNNEI. CDR3 sequence: CASSAGRSTEYEQYF. The DNA for the CDR3 is TGTGCCAGCAGCGCCGGGAGGTCAACCGAATACGAGCAGTACTTC.

This clone is a singleton in its sample. The chain links TRBV30 to TRBJ1-5, with a weak D call TRBD1 (5 bases). Germline-derived CDR1 and CDR2 are GTSNPN and SVGIG (reference sequence). V was cut by 0 bases and J by 6 bases, with 12 bases left in between. The CDR3 has 14 residues. The CDR3 loop is CAWSVLEGSQPQHF. For the CDR3, the DNA is TGTGCCTGGAGTGTACTGGAGGGGAGTCAGCCCCAGCATTTT.

The chain uses TRBV27 and TRBJ2-7; D is undetermined. The CDR3 extends over 14 amino acids. Germline V gives CDR1 MNHEY, CDR2 SMNVEV (reference sequence). V was trimmed by 7 bases and J by 2 bases, leaving 15 bases between them. In DNA, the CDR3 is TGTGCCAGCACCCACCCCTACTTCCCCTACGAGCAGTACTTC. Translated, it gives CASTHPYFPYEQYF.

This chain joins TRBV4-3 and TRBJ1-3; D not resolved. Germline V CDR1 and CDR2: LGHNA, YSLEER. The ends were cut back, 1 base at V and 1 base at J, with 11 bases in the middle. The CDR3 length is 16 residues. CDR3 nucleotides: TGCGCCAGCAGCCAAGGCGAGGTTCTATCTGGAAACACCATATATTTT. The encoded protein is CASSQGEVLSGNTIYF.

This sequence joins TRBV30 and TRBJ1-4; D may be TRBD1 (6 bases). Per germline, CDR1 GTSNPN and CDR2 SVGIG (reference sequence). This CDR3 contains 16 residues. With 6 bases removed from V and 4 bases from J, the gap between germline ends came to 21 bases. CDR3 in amino acids: CACLTGPTYYNEKLFF. CDR3 coding DNA: TGTGCCTGCTTAACAGGGCCTACGTACTATAATGAAAAACTGTTTTTT. Variable domain in full (rest from reference TRBV30 and TRBJ1-4): SQTIHQWPATLVQPVGSPLSLECTVEGTSNPNLYWYRQAAGRGLQLLFYSVGIGQISSEVPQNLSASRPQDRQFILSSKKLLLSDSGFYLCACLTGPTYYNEKLFFGSGTQLSVL.

In the case of this clone: The sample has other DNA sequences that encode this CDR3 too. The J gene is TRBJ2-1, the V gene TRBV20-1; D gene ambiguous. CDR3 size: 11 residues. CDR1 DFQATT and CDR2 SNEGSKA come from the germline V gene (reference sequence). V shed 6 bases and J shed 6 bases, with 9 bases lying between them. The CDR3 coding sequence is TGCAGTGCCTCACTCCGCAATGAGCAGTTCTTC. Translated: CSASLRNEQFF.

The V and J genes are TRBV5-1 and TRBJ2-5; D gene uncertain. Per germline, CDR1 SGHRS and CDR2 YFSETQ. Trimming removed 0 bases from V and 4 bases from J, with 13 bases in between. This CDR3 is 15 amino acids long. CDR3 coding DNA: TGCGCCAGCAGCTTGGTGTCTGGCTCGGGAGAGACCCAGTACTTC. Translating it yields CASSLVSGSGETQYF.

The chain combines TRBV6-5 with TRBJ2-2; no firm D call. CDR3 length: 13 residues. Trimming took 6 bases from V and 4 from J, leaving 9 bases between them. CDR1 and CDR2 from the germline V gene are MNHEY and SVGAGI. DNA of the CDR3: TGTGCCAGCAGAAAGCAGCCCACCGGGGAGCTGTTTTTT. This sequence encodes CASRKQPTGELFF.

This rearrangement joins TRBV10-2 to TRBJ1-1; D might be TRBD1 (5 bases). The germline CDR1 and CDR2 sequences are WSHSY and SAAADI. The CDR3 contains 14 residues. Trimming took 3 bases from V and 4 from J, leaving 12 bases between them. The CDR3 DNA is TGCGCCAGCAGTGACCAGGGTGGGGTCACTGAAGCTTTCTTT. It translates to CASSDQGGVTEAFF.

With regard to this clone: This CDR3 is also generated by other DNA sequences in the sample. The rearrangement uses TRBV5-1 and TRBJ1-2; D is perhaps TRBD1 (5 bases). This CDR3 spans 13 amino acids. V was pared by 4 bases and J by 3 bases, with 10 bases between. The V gene's germline CDR1 is SGHRS and CDR2 YFSETQ. The CDR3 spells CASSQTGDYGYTF. The CDR3 DNA follows: TGCGCCAGCAGCCAGACGGGGGACTATGGCTACACCTTC.

The sample holds a few counts of this clone. The same CDR3 can be traced to other DNA sequences in this sample. This chain connects TRBV4-1 to TRBJ1-6; maybe TRBD1 (5 bases). Per germline, CDR1 MGHRA and CDR2 YSYEKL. V dropped 0 bases and J dropped 4 bases, with 10 bases sitting between them. CDR3 length equals 16 residues. CDR3 nucleotide sequence: TGCGCCAGCAGCCAAGAAGGGCAGGGTTATAATTCACCCCTCCACTTT. Its translation is CASSQEGQGYNSPLHF.